This T cell receptor (beta chain) is drawn from a study of blood T cells in healthy people across ages. CDR1 is MNHEY, CDR2 SVGAGI, per germline. Trimming pared 6 bases from V and 6 bases from J, leaving 19 bases between. There are 15 residues in the CDR3. For the second PCR, which ran for roughly 7 to 11 cycles, a sample-barcoded 5' primer and a J-beta primer mix were used. MiXCR was run by TCRdb on the 5' RACE reads, yielding one entry per CDR3 protein. The sample records about 2 million distinct CDR3 sequences, less than 50% being singletons. The specimen sequenced was blood. The TCR sequence derives from a middle-aged woman in good health. The V call is TRBV6-5, the J call TRBJ2-3; D call uncertain. The CDR3 region is CASSPGKTPPDTQYF. CDR3 nucleotides: TGTGCCAGCAGCCCTGGGAAAACCCCGCCGGATACGCAGTATTTT.